This T cell receptor beta chain comes out of a study of CD8 T cells in ankylosing spondylitis. General study points: Ankylosing spondylitis blood seemed to carry a telltale TCR beta motif made of several highly homologous variants. Matched ankylosing spondylitis synovial fluid reportedly showed significant enrichment of disease-linked clones. Earlier literature documents some of the motif variants in reactive arthritis synovial fluid and blood.

This clonotype was counted ten times or more. Its antigen remains unidentified. Compared with germline, one end of the junction differs, possibly owing to a read error. The CDR3 totals 12 residues. Construction of TCR beta libraries was performed using quantitative 5'-RACE with molecular barcodes. TCRdb passed the 5' RACE reads through MiXCR, listing each CDR3 protein once. The data contain about 130,000 distinct CDR3 sequences, around 6.6% of them singletons. The sequence was obtained from a female donor with ankylosing spondylitis or in good health (not recorded which). The sequenced material came from blood, either unsorted or a sorted T cell fraction (not recorded which). The chain recombines TRBV12-3 or TRBV12-4 with TRBJ2-7; 7 nucleotides agree with TRBD1. The CDR3: CASSTGQDPVGF. In DNA form, the CDR3 reads TGTGCCAGCAGTACCGGACAGGATCCCGTGGGTTTC.